This TCR beta chain comes out of a study of T cell responses to AZD1222 COVID-19 vaccine (dated by TCRdb to about 2021). At the level of the whole study: A total of just over 230 trial participants underwent TCR sequencing, of whom roughly 210 had received two doses of AZD1222 and some 25 had received two doses of the MenACWY control vaccine. Trial participants were enrolled into age subgroups of 18-55, 56-69 and 70-plus years, which contained about 150, 28 and 57 TCR-sequenced participants, respectively.

V is cut by 5 bases and J by 1 base, and the space between the germline ends is 9 bases. Taken from the germline V gene, the CDR1 and CDR2 loops are MNHEY and SVGAGI. From cysteine to phenylalanine, the CDR3 is 14 amino acids long. Only CDR3 DNA remains: 42 bases, in frame from the first base. With regard to this clone: Its antigen is unknown. Base qualities are missing; no much larger clone stands one base away.

Read against the paper, the sample's time point label means: baseline before first vaccination. According to the study, the label for this sample's treatment or condition signals: meningococcal conjugate vaccine given as trial control. Samples from vaccinated people were obtained from the UK trials COV001 and COV002, which included a single-blind randomized controlled phase 2/3 trial of AZD1222 (ChAdOx1 nCoV-19) in healthy adults. For TCRbeta chain sequencing, PBMC samples were collected from trial participants at day 0 and at day 28 after the second dose. What the authors observed across the whole study: Because no day 14 peak-response samples were available, repertoires were characterized only after the peak T cell response. The 56-69-year group was small, and its depth increase did not reach significance, likely because of low power. A significant rise in spike-specific TCR breadth and depth was observed after two AZD1222 doses relative to day 0 and relative to MenACWY recipients. CD4 TCRs associated with the vaccine covered the entire spike protein, and the dominant responses were in regions 160-218 and 743-854. Conclusions about previously exposed vaccinees were limited because only a handful of AZD1222 recipients were SARS-CoV-2 seropositive at baseline. Most participants were white British and females outnumbered males, and the authors suggested that clonal diversity may have been underestimated. Epitopes outside the regions mutated in the B.1.351 and B.1.1.7 variants were reportedly recognized by nearly half of the unique spike-specific TCRs.

The CDR3 regions of human TCRbeta chains were analyzed by immunosequencing. The authors' analysis ran thus. Repertoire TCRs were matched against a reference library of SARS-CoV-2-specific TCRs generated with the MIRA antigen-specificity platform. Breadth meant the fraction of unique TCRs that were SARS-CoV-2-associated, whereas depth meant the fraction of total T cells that were SARS-CoV-2-associated. Using the MIRA data, each spike-specific TCR was mapped to the spike region that the TCR reacts to and placed in a CD4 or CD8 class. Log10-transformed breadth and depth values were compared by one-way ANOVA with Sidak's multiple comparisons tests. In TCRdb, the immuneACCESS table is reduced to in-frame sequences with V and J assigned. These tables do not hold every clone; where another copy was compared, an unresolved V gene accounts for under half, and the others remain unexplained. From that table come the V and J calls and clone size; the DNA was used to work out D and trimming. The sample table shows about 86,000 clones, and around 88% are seen once. About 9.4% of the sample lies in the top ten.

The clonotype originates from an adult in good health. The chain employs TRBV6-5 and TRBJ1-5, and the D gene may be TRBD1, 5 bases matching. The sequencing here drew on peripheral blood, taken on day 0 of MenACWY control vaccination. CDR3 region: CASSPSGSNQPQHF. The DNA sequence reads TGTGCCAGCAGTCCCTCAGGGAGCAATCAGCCCCAGCATTTT.